These 29 T cell receptor beta chains were sequenced from one sample in a study of beta chain features in type 1 diabetes. Expressed TCRB transcripts were sequenced after all isolated RNA was converted to cDNA. Sequencing was performed with immunoSEQ multiplex PCR; in TCRdb, only in-frame clones are kept and a portion is missing. The table shows 900,000 or so clones, with 15% to 20% occurring only once. The sample consisted of naive CD4+ T cells from blood. The receptor set was obtained from a woman under 30 in good health.

This clone came up a few times. The V gene is TRBV7-2, the J gene TRBJ2-1, with D uncertain. Trimming left V 2 bases short and J 4 bases short, with 12 bases between. The CDR3 is 15 amino acids. Looked up from germline, CDR1 is SGHTA and CDR2 is FQGNSA. For the CDR3, the DNA is TGTGCCAGCAGCTTACAGCCCTCGGTTTACAATGAGCAGTTCTTC. This translates into CASSLQPSVYNEQFF.

CDR3 protein: CASSPGRNIQYF. CDR3 DNA: TGTGCCAGCTCACCCGGACGAAACATTCAGTACTTC. The rearrangement joins TRBV18 to TRBJ2-4; no clear D. This CDR3 is 12 amino acids long. The germline V gene has CDR1 KGHSH and CDR2 LQKENI. V lost 3 bases and J lost 6, with 6 bases in between.

There are many counts of this clone. This CDR3 reads CASKGTATNEKLFF. For the CDR3, the DNA is TGTGCCAGTAAAGGGACGGCAACTAATGAAAAACTGTTTTTT. The rearrangement joins TRBV19 to TRBJ1-4, with a tentative D call TRBD1 (5 bases). Germline V gene data show CDR1 as LNHDA and CDR2 as SQIVND (reference sequence). The germline V and J ends were trimmed by 7 bases and 0 bases, with 9 bases remaining between them. The CDR3 length is 14 residues.

This clone was recorded a few times. This chain links TRBV19 with TRBJ1-5, with D perhaps TRBD1 (5 bases). The CDR3 runs 15 residues. The germline CDR1 and CDR2 sequences are LNHDA and SQIVND (reference sequence). Trimming removed 3 bases at V and 7 bases at J, with 16 bases between. The CDR3 here is CASSMGGAAGQPQHF. For the CDR3, the DNA is TGTGCCAGTAGTATGGGTGGGGCGGCAGGCCAGCCCCAGCATTTT. Full variable domain (outside the CDR3, taken from reference TRBV19 and TRBJ1-5): DGGITQSPKYLFRKEGQNVTLSCEQNLNHDAMYWYRQDPGQGLRLIYYSQIVNDFQKGDIAEGYSVSREKKESFPLTVTSAQKNPTAFYLCASSMGGAAGQPQHFGDGTRLSIL.

This clone came up a few times. The rearrangement joins TRBV28 to TRBJ1-1; D is undetermined. The CDR3 extends over 13 amino acids. Trimming took off 2 bases at V and 1 base at J, with 5 bases between the two ends. Germline V gives CDR1 MDHEN, CDR2 SYDVKM. CDR3: CASSLNENTEAFF. In DNA, the CDR3 is TGTGCCAGCAGTTTAAACGAGAACACTGAAGCTTTCTTT.

V and J are TRBV10-3 and TRBJ1-1; D may be TRBD1 (6 bases). The CDR3 totals 15 residues. The V end was cut by 4 bases, the J end by 0 bases, with 12 bases between. The germline CDR1 and CDR2 sequences are ENHRY and SYGVKD. CDR3 bases: TGTGCCATCAGTGGGCAGGGGCGCGTGAACACTGAAGCTTTCTTT. It translates to CAISGQGRVNTEAFF.

This clone was counted a few times. The chain has TRBV7-2 and TRBJ2-3; TRBD2 might be the D (6 bases). Trimming took 3 bases from V and 2 from J, leaving 9 bases between them. The CDR3 runs 14 residues. Germline CDR1 and CDR2: SGHTA and FQGNSA. CDR3 DNA sequence: TGTGCCAGCAGCTTTGCGGGGCCCACAGATACGCAGTATTTT. This sequence encodes CASSFAGPTDTQYF.

This clone came up a few times. This rearrangement joins TRBV5-4 to TRBJ1-2; the D is unclear. V lost 1 base and J 4 bases, leaving 14 bases between the germline ends. Germline CDR1 reads SGHNT; CDR2 reads YYREEE (reference sequence). The CDR3 totals 15 residues. Here the CDR3 reads CASSLFYAGAYGYTF. CDR3 DNA sequence: TGTGCCAGCAGCTTGTTTTATGCAGGAGCCTATGGCTACACCTTC.

The chain employs TRBV7-2 and TRBJ2-7, with D possibly TRBD2 on 6 matching bases. This CDR3 contains 15 residues. Germline loops: CDR1 SGHTA, CDR2 FQGNSA. The V gene lost 4 bases and the J gene lost 2 bases, with 15 bases spanning the gap. CDR3 coding DNA: TGTGCCAGCAGCTCCTCGTACGGGGAGGCCTACGAGCAGTACTTC. Translation gives CASSSSYGEAYEQYF.

This clone was seen a handful of times. This chain uses TRBV28 with TRBJ1-2, with D perhaps TRBD1 (5 bases). CDR3 length equals 14 residues. The V gene's germline CDR1 is MDHEN and CDR2 SYDVKM. Deletions cut 3 bases from V and 5 bases from J, with 13 bases between. CDR3 amino acids: CASSFWQGGYGYTF. Here the CDR3 DNA reads TGTGCCAGCAGTTTCTGGCAGGGAGGGTATGGCTACACCTTC.

In its sample, this clone was seen a few times. V is TRBV28 and J is TRBJ1-1, with D possibly matching TRBD1 (6 bases). The CDR3 spans 14 residues. Trimming pared 5 bases from V and 9 bases from J, leaving 19 bases between. The germline CDR1 and CDR2 sequences are MDHEN and SYDVKM. The CDR3 DNA reads as TGTGCCAGCAGTCCCGGGGACACCCCAGCGAAAGCTTTCTTT. Its protein is CASSPGDTPAKAFF.

Points on this clone: The sample holds other DNA sequences that translate to the same CDR3. V usage is TRBV18 and J usage is TRBJ2-7; a weak D match, TRBD1 (6 bases). The CDR3 spans 13 residues. The ends were cut back, 4 bases at V and 0 bases at J, with 7 bases in the middle. CDR1 is KGHSH, CDR2 LQKENI, per germline. CDR3 in DNA: TGTGCCAGCTCACAACAGGGCTCCTACGAGCAGTACTTC. Amino acid sequence: CASSQQGSYEQYF.

This clone has just a few counts. This rearrangement joins TRBV4-3 to TRBJ2-3; TRBD1 agrees at 9 bases. This CDR3 region has 16 residues. J was trimmed by 4 bases and V by 2 bases; bases with no gene match: 7. CDR1 and CDR2 from the germline V gene are LGHNA and YSLEER. CDR3 protein: CASSQLRDRAADTQYF. Written as DNA, the CDR3 is TGCGCCAGCAGCCAACTCCGGGACAGGGCCGCAGATACGCAGTATTTT.

This chain links TRBV7-2 with TRBJ2-5, with D possibly TRBD2 on 5 matching bases. The CDR3 is 16 amino acids. Germline loops: CDR1 SGHTA, CDR2 FQGNSA. Trimming cost V 5 bases and J 5 bases, with 21 bases left between them. The CDR3 sequence: CASSLSGGSGGETQYF. CDR3 sequence (DNA): TGTGCCAGCAGCCTGTCCGGAGGCTCAGGTGGGGAGACCCAGTACTTC.

This chain joins TRBV19 and TRBJ2-4; the D gene could be TRBD1 or TRBD2 (5 bases each). Germline V gene sequence: CDR1 LNHDA, CDR2 SQIVND (reference sequence). Trimming took 4 bases from V and 9 from J, leaving 22 bases between them. The CDR3 length is 16 residues. The CDR3 DNA is TGTGCCAGTAGTAGCACTGGGACCTGGGAGTCATCCATTCAGTACTTC. This sequence encodes CASSSTGTWESSIQYF.

The chain links TRBV6-5 to TRBJ2-7; maybe TRBD2 (5 bases). The ends were cut back, 2 bases at V and 5 bases at J, with 7 bases in the middle. Germline V gene data show CDR1 as MNHEY and CDR2 as SVGAGI. This CDR3 has 12 amino acids. CDR3 region: CASSYRRDEQYF. The CDR3 coding sequence is TGTGCCAGCAGTTACCGGCGGGACGAGCAGTACTTC.

The chain carries TRBV5-1 and TRBJ1-2, with D unclear. Trimming removed 2 bases at V and 1 base at J, with 9 bases between. Looked up from germline, CDR1 is SGHRS and CDR2 is YFSETQ. The CDR3 length is 14 residues. For the CDR3, the DNA is TGCGCCAGCAGCTTTTTGCCGGATAACTATGGCTACACCTTC. Encoded protein: CASSFLPDNYGYTF.

The rearrangement joins TRBV19 to TRBJ2-4, with a possible D match to TRBD2 (6 bases). The CDR3 has 14 residues. V was clipped by 9 bases and J by 2 bases, with 14 bases between them. Germline V gene lookup returns CDR1 LNHDA and CDR2 SQIVND (reference sequence). The CDR3, as DNA: TGTGCCAGGATAGGGGAGGAGACCAAAAACATTCAGTACTTC. Amino acids: CARIGEETKNIQYF.

This chain connects TRBV9 to TRBJ2-3, with D tentatively TRBD2 (6 bases). The V and J ends lost 1 base and 3 bases respectively, with 9 bases between them. The CDR3 sequence is 14 residues long. Per the germline V gene, CDR1 is SGDLS and CDR2 is YYNGEE. In DNA, the CDR3 is TGTGCCAGCAGCGTATCCGGAGGGACAGATACGCAGTATTTT. Its translation: CASSVSGGTDTQYF.

There are a few counts of this clone. The junction differs from germline at one of its ends, possibly a read error. This rearrangement joins TRBV7-3 to TRBJ1-3, with no clear D. This CDR3 contains 13 residues. Germline CDR1 SGHTA, CDR2 FQGTGA. The chain's CDR3 is CASSVDRGSTIYF. The CDR3, as DNA: TGTGCCAGCAGCGTCGACCGTGGAAGCACCATATATTTT.

The chain employs TRBV7-9 and TRBJ2-1; either TRBD1 or TRBD2 may supply D (5 bases each). CDR1 and CDR2 from the germline V gene are SEHNR and FQNEAQ (reference sequence). The CDR3 length is 16 residues. V lost 5 bases and J 6 bases, leaving 20 bases between the germline ends. CDR3: CASSPAGRVPGNEQFF. Written as DNA, the CDR3 is TGTGCCAGCAGCCCGGCGGGCAGGGTCCCAGGCAATGAGCAGTTCTTC.

This rearrangement joins TRBV5-1 to TRBJ2-2, with 12 positions matching TRBD2. Germline lookup yields CDR1 SGHRS and CDR2 YFSETQ. V shed 0 bases, J shed 3 bases, and the junction held 9 bases outside the gene matches. CDR3 length: 19 residues. The CDR3 region is CASSLDRTSGKGDTGELFF. CDR3 coding DNA: TGCGCCAGCAGCTTGGATCGGACTAGCGGGAAGGGAGACACCGGGGAGCTGTTTTTT.

The chain links TRBV5-4 to TRBJ2-1, with D tentatively TRBD2 (5 bases). Per germline, CDR1 SGHNT and CDR2 YYREEE (reference sequence). CDR3 length equals 15 residues. V lost 0 bases to trimming and J lost 8 bases, with 15 bases between them. The CDR3 here is CASSLGGSGIYEQFF. For the CDR3, the DNA is TGTGCCAGCAGCTTGGGGGGTTCCGGGATTTATGAGCAGTTCTTC.

This clone was detected only a few times. The chain uses TRBV5-8 and TRBJ2-3; either TRBD1 or TRBD2 may fit D (5 bases each). The CDR3 sequence is 17 residues long. Germline CDR1 SGHTS, CDR2 YDEGEE. V lost 0 bases and J 0 bases, leaving 14 bases between the germline ends. The CDR3 protein is CASSLGVGDASTDTQYF. In DNA form, the CDR3 reads TGTGCCAGCAGCTTGGGTGTGGGGGACGCTAGCACAGATACGCAGTATTTT.

This clone has just a few counts. The chain carries TRBV7-9 and TRBJ2-3; 8 nucleotides line up with TRBD2. CDR1 SEHNR and CDR2 FQNEAQ come from the germline V gene (reference sequence). The CDR3 totals 16 residues. V shed 7 bases and J 5 bases; nucleotides not matched to a gene: 14. This CDR3 reads CASTVRRSGSGDTQYF. CDR3 bases: TGTGCCAGCACCGTCAGAAGGAGCGGGAGTGGAGATACGCAGTATTTT.

A few counts support this clone. The chain uses TRBV7-8 and TRBJ2-1; D ambiguous. Germline CDR1 and CDR2: SGHVS and FQNEAQ. CDR3 length: 11 residues. Trimming left V 5 bases short and J 7 bases short, with 6 bases between. CDR3 sequence reads: CASSPVNEQFF. The DNA of the CDR3 is TGTGCCAGCAGCCCCGTAAATGAGCAGTTCTTC. Variable domain in full (rest from reference TRBV7-8 and TRBJ2-1): GAGVSQSPRYKVAKRGQDVALRCDPISGHVSLFWYQQALGQGPEFLTYFQNEAQLDKSGLPSDRFFAERPEGSVSTLKIQRTQQEDSAVYLCASSPVNEQFFGPGTRLTVL.

This clone was seen a handful of times. This sequence joins TRBV6-5 and TRBJ2-3; tentative D call: TRBD2 (5 bases). Trimming left V 4 bases short and J 0 bases short, with 8 bases between. The V gene's germline CDR1 is MNHEY and CDR2 SVGAGI. This CDR3 region has 14 residues. The CDR3 sequence: CASSSTRSTDTQYF. The CDR3 DNA reads as TGTGCCAGCAGTTCCACTAGGAGCACAGATACGCAGTATTTT.

A few counts support this clone. V usage is TRBV19 and J usage is TRBJ2-7; the match to TRBD2 covers 11 bases. V lost 6 bases and J lost 1; bases outside the gene matches: 5. From germline, CDR1 is LNHDA and CDR2 SQIVND (reference sequence). The CDR3 has 15 amino acids. The CDR3 is CASSTLAGVSYEQYF. CDR3 DNA: TGTGCCAGTAGCACACTAGCGGGAGTATCCTACGAGCAGTACTTC. Together with reference TRBV19 and TRBJ2-7, the CDR3 gives the full variable domain: DGGITQSPKYLFRKEGQNVTLSCEQNLNHDAMYWYRQDPGQGLRLIYYSQIVNDFQKGDIAEGYSVSREKKESFPLTVTSAQKNPTAFYLCASSTLAGVSYEQYFGPGTRLTVT.

A few counts support this clone. V is TRBV7-9 and J is TRBJ2-7, with D tentatively TRBD2 (5 bases). This CDR3 spans 19 amino acids. Germline assignment: CDR1 SEHNR and CDR2 FQNEAQ (reference sequence). The V and J ends lost 1 base and 3 bases respectively, with 25 bases between them. CDR3 bases: TGTGCCAGCAGCTTAGTAACAATTCTGGGAGACGCACGCTTCTACGAGCAGTACTTC. As protein: CASSLVTILGDARFYEQYF.